This T cell receptor beta chain was recorded in a study of technical replicates of blood from a handful of donors. Sequenced by immunoSEQ multiplex PCR; TCRdb stores in-frame clones only, minus some. The repertoire holds roughly 65,000 clones, with approximately 89% as singletons. This CDR3 contains 12 residues. CDR1 and CDR2 (germline): SQVTM, ANQGSEA. V lost 5 bases and J lost 3; bases outside the gene matches: 2. This clonotype originated in a human donor in good health. Some clones in this sample may be carry-over from other donors' samples. This rearrangement joins TRBV29-1 to TRBJ2-7; 9 bases are shared with TRBD1. The sequencing input was PBMCs. As DNA, the CDR3 is TGCAGCGTTCGGACAGGGGACTACGAGCAGTACTTC. Amino acids: CSVRTGDYEQYF.